A selection of T cell receptor beta chains follows, all from one sample in a study of STAT3 mutations in large granular lymphocyte leukemia. Produced via immunoSEQ multiplex PCR; TCRdb's table is partial and in-frame only. The table includes 30,000 to 35,000 clones, about 83% detected once. Sample: peripheral blood mononuclear cells. The receptors here all came from a woman aged 45 to 65 with T-cell large granular lymphocyte leukemia. Some clones in this sample may be carry-over from other donors' samples. CDR3s include the opening cysteine and the closing phenylalanine or tryptophan. The D gene is left open where the match is weak. Rows may omit the clone size; those that give it use once, few, many or a size class.

J | D | size | V | CDR3 | DNA
TRBJ2-3 | TRBD2 | - | TRBV11-2 | CASSLAPGTSGSTDTQYF | TGTGCCAGCAGCTTAGCCCCCGGGACTAGCGGGAGCACAGATACGCAGTATTTT
TRBJ2-5 | - | - | TRBV7-3 | CASSLVGLQGETQYF | TGTGCCAGCAGCTTGGTTGGGCTACAAGGAGAGACCCAGTACTTC
TRBJ1-5 | - | - | TRBV30 | CAWGRVGNQPQHF | TGTGCCTGGGGCAGGGTGGGAAATCAGCCCCAGCATTTT
TRBJ2-2 | TRBD1 | - | TRBV18 | CASSRQGNTGELFF | TGTGCCAGCTCAAGACAGGGAAACACCGGGGAGCTGTTTTTT
TRBJ2-1 | TRBD2 | once | TRBV29-1 | CSVTNTGTSGNEQFF | TGCAGCGTGACAAATACCGGGACTAGTGGCAATGAGCAGTTCTTC
TRBJ2-5 | TRBD2 | - | TRBV27 | CASSEGLAGLQETQYF | TGTGCCAGCAGTGAGGGACTAGCGGGCCTTCAAGAGACCCAGTACTTC
TRBJ2-2 | TRBD2 | few | TRBV7-2 | CASSSKGGLAGGPGELFF | TGTGCCAGCAGCTCCAAAGGCGGACTAGCGGGAGGTCCGGGGGAGCTGTTTTTT
TRBJ2-6 | - | - | TRBV5-1 | CASSFRQSHDGANVLTF | TGCGCCAGCAGCTTCAGACAGTCCCATGATGGGGCCAACGTCCTGACTTTC
TRBJ1-1 | TRBD1 | - | TRBV10-3 | CAISKTGETEAFF | TGTGCCATCAGCAAAACAGGGGAGACTGAAGCTTTCTTT
TRBJ2-7 | - | few | TRBV18 | CASSPSRTPNYEQYF | TGTGCCAGCTCACCAAGTCGTACTCCGAACTACGAGCAGTACTTC
TRBJ1-2 | - | - | TRBV10-3 | CAISARDAVGYTF | TGTGCCATCAGCGCCAGGGACGCGGTTGGCTACACCTTC
TRBJ1-5 | - | few | TRBV30 | CAWSARNQPQHF | TGTGCCTGGAGTGCCAGGAATCAGCCCCAGCATTTT
TRBJ1-1 | TRBD1 | - | TRBV18 | CASSPPAGQGHF | TGTGCCAGCTCACCACCTGCGGGACAGGGACACTTT
TRBJ1-1 | - | - | TRBV11-1 | CASSLDRTEAFF | TGTGCCAGCAGCTTGGACAGAACTGAAGCTTTCTTT
TRBJ2-1 | TRBD1 | - | TRBV20-1 | CSAPDRAEQFF | TGCAGTGCTCCGGACAGGGCTGAGCAGTTCTTC
TRBJ1-2 | - | few | TRBV30 | CAWSGTGLRSSGYTF | TGTGCCTGGAGTGGTACCGGGCTCCGGAGTAGCGGCTACACCTTC
TRBJ2-1 | - | - | TRBV7-2 | CASSFILYNEQFF | TGTGCCAGCAGCTTTATCCTCTACAATGAGCAGTTCTTC
TRBJ1-4 | - | - | TRBV15 | CATSRGGEAEKLFF | TGTGCCACCAGCAGAGGGGGAGAGGCCGAAAAACTGTTTTTT
TRBJ1-2 | - | - | TRBV18 | CASSPPDSFQLANYGYTF | TGTGCCAGCTCACCACCCGACAGTTTTCAGTTAGCTAACTATGGCTACACCTTC
TRBJ2-7 | TRBD1 | - | TRBV7-6 | CASSANTGAVHEQYF | TGTGCCAGCAGCGCCAACACAGGGGCGGTCCACGAGCAGTACTTC
TRBJ2-4 | - | once | TRBV30 | CAWSGGQWAKNIQYF | TGTGCCTGGAGTGGTGGGCAGTGGGCCAAAAACATTCAGTACTTC
TRBJ2-7 | TRBD2 | - | TRBV6-6 | CASRPSGGSYEQYF | TGTGCCAGCAGGCCGTCGGGGGGCTCCTACGAGCAGTACTTC